This T cell receptor (beta chain) emerged from a study of siplizumab effects on memory and regulatory T cells (dated by TCRdb to the late 2010s). Context from the whole study: The effect of the anti-CD2 antibody siplizumab on alloreactive T-cell subsets was examined in allogeneic mixed lymphocyte reactions constructed from human PBMCs.

From the cysteine up to the phenylalanine, the CDR3 has a length of 16 residues. The entry retains the CDR3 DNA only, 48 bases that are in frame from base 1. From the germline V gene, CDR1 is MDHEN and CDR2 is SYDVKM. V trim: 6 bases; J trim: 6 bases; unmatched bases: 13. This clone has just one count. Its antigen is unknown. Base qualities were left out, and no much larger clone turns up one base away. General findings and caveats noted by the study authors: Siplizumab significantly reduced the cumulative frequency of alloreactive sequences traceable to unstimulated CD4+ memory T cells. Whether proliferating Tregs from siplizumab cultures actually had suppressive function was not functionally confirmed. Roughly 75-97% of proliferating CD4+ or CD8+ clones could not be assigned a naive or memory phenotype. Unstimulated naive T cells appeared to be more diverse than memory T cells, and naive cells seemed to make a substantial contribution to the alloresponse. Because sequences below about 10^-5 frequency were poorly captured, only a minor fraction of alloreactive clones could be mapped to unstimulated subsets. Of the alloreactive CD4+ clones that could be mapped, the Treg-derived share averaged about 67% with siplizumab compared with roughly 25% in control reactions.

Library prep was done by the immunoSEQ multiplex PCR assay. Roughly 100,000 TCR templates per sample were assayed by the deep sequencing platform. Genomic DNA extracted from sorted T cells was used for TCRbeta CDR3 sequencing. The study's own analysis went as follows. The R programming language was used for clonal analysis of the TCRbeta CDR3 data. Alloreactive CD4+ and CD8+ clones were identified by comparing unstimulated samples to CFSE-low samples taken after the reaction. Regulatory or non-regulatory origin of alloreactive CD4+ clones was assigned by matching sequences to the sorted unstimulated Treg and non-Treg repertoires. This immuneACCESS table, as held by TCRdb, lists in-frame sequences with V and J called but not all clones. Of the missing ones, under half trace to an unresolved V gene in checked studies; the others have no known cause. V, J and clone size were drawn from that table, and D and trimming were deduced from the DNA. The sample table lists about 100,000 clones, 85% to 95% of them with a count of one. The ten largest make up 1% to 1.5% of the sample.

Sorted unstimulated T cells, along with proliferating T cells recovered from mixed lymphocyte reactions, underwent TCRbeta CDR3 sequencing. Fresh whole blood from around 11 HLA-typed healthy donors was used to isolate PBMCs. To map where alloreactive clones came from, CD4+ non-regulatory T cells in the unstimulated state were FACS-sorted. The chain links TRBV28 with TRBJ1-3; 8 central nucleotides agree with TRBD1. The clonotype was recovered from a human donor in good health. The sequenced material came from non-Treg CD4+ T cells sorted from blood. The cell subset or site label for this specimen denotes: FACS-sorted unstimulated CD4+ non-regulatory T cells. CDR3 loop: CASSFYRGSPVNTIYF. The nucleotide sequence is given as TGTGCCAGCAGCTTTTACAGGGGGTCGCCTGTAAACACCATATATTTT.